Listed below are T cell receptor beta chains from one sample, sequenced in a study of blood T cell repertoires in COVID-19. Here immunoSEQ multiplex PCR was the method, and the copy in TCRdb shows in-frame clones only, minus some. The data show approximately 180,000 clones, with 80% to 90% seen just once and under 3.5% held by the top ten. The sequencing input was peripheral blood. The receptors derive from a man aged 55 to 70 with acute or convalescent COVID-19. Both conserved end residues are part of each CDR3. Each record gives: CDR3 protein, CDR3 DNA, clone size, D gene, V gene, J gene. The D gene is left open where the match is weak. Expanded clones are given a class, and other clones once, few, many or no size at all.

CASSPIKESYGYTF,TGTGCCAGCTCACCTATAAAGGAGAGCTATGGCTACACCTTC,-,-,TRBV18,TRBJ1-2
CASNTGTGGTGEQFF,TGCGCCAGCAATACCGGGACAGGGGGGACGGGGGAGCAGTTCTTC,-,TRBD1,TRBV10-2,TRBJ2-1
CASSLGGARREQFF,TGTGCCAGCAGTTTGGGGGGGGCCAGGCGGGAGCAGTTCTTC,-,-,TRBV28,TRBJ2-1
CASSLQGVGEKLFF,TGCGCCAGCAGCTTGCAGGGGGTGGGTGAAAAACTGTTTTTT,few,TRBD1,TRBV5-1,TRBJ1-4
CASSVTWSEGELFF,TGCGCCAGCAGCGTGACCTGGTCGGAGGGGGAGCTGTTTTTT,-,-,TRBV5-1,TRBJ2-2
CASSFSSAGANVLTF,TGTGCCAGCAGTTTTTCCAGTGCTGGGGCCAACGTCCTGACTTTC,-,-,TRBV6-5,TRBJ2-6
CASSSRTSGGSPLHF,TGTGCCAGCAGCTCCCGGACATCCGGGGGTTCACCCCTCCACTTT,-,-,TRBV9,TRBJ1-6
CASSPGTSGRAKYNEQFF,TGTGCCAGCAGTCCCGGGACTAGCGGGAGGGCCAAATACAATGAGCAGTTCTTC,-,TRBD2,TRBV28,TRBJ2-1
CASRYSGVYGYTF,TGTGCCAGCAGATATAGTGGAGTTTATGGCTACACCTTC,-,-,TRBV12-3/TRBV12-4,TRBJ1-2
CASSEYTGDTDTQYF,TGTGCCAGCAGTGAGTACACAGGGGACACAGATACGCAGTATTTT,-,TRBD1,TRBV25-1,TRBJ2-3
CASSGGARSPLHF,TGTGCCAGCAGCGGCGGGGCTCGGTCACCCCTCCACTTT,-,-,TRBV6-5,TRBJ1-6
CASSQDITASGDGYTF,TGTGCCAGCAGCCAAGATATAACAGCGAGCGGGGATGGCTACACCTTC,-,-,TRBV3-1/TRBV3-2,TRBJ1-2
CASSSGQGTGELFF,TGTGCCAGCAGCTCGGGACAGGGCACCGGGGAGCTGTTTTTT,-,TRBD1,TRBV7-3,TRBJ2-2
CASSSLGTDYGYTF,TGTGCCAGCAGTTCCCTCGGGACAGACTATGGCTACACCTTC,-,TRBD1,TRBV27,TRBJ1-2
CASSHRTSGATSSYNEQFF,TGTGCCAGCAGCCATCGGACTAGCGGGGCTACGAGCTCCTACAATGAGCAGTTCTTC,once,TRBD2,TRBV3-1/TRBV3-2,TRBJ2-1
CASSLSGQGSFRNQPQHF,TGTGCCAGCAGTTTATCGGGGCAGGGGTCATTTAGGAATCAGCCCCAGCATTTT,few,-,TRBV27,TRBJ1-5
CASSYREEGDTQYF,TGCGCCAGCAGCTATCGGGAGGAGGGTGATACGCAGTATTTT,-,TRBD2,TRBV5-1,TRBJ2-3
CASSQGGQGVGEQYF,TGTGCCAGCAGCCAAGGGGGACAGGGGGTTGGCGAGCAGTACTTC,-,TRBD1,TRBV3-1/TRBV3-2,TRBJ2-7
CASSPLRDRAQETQYF,TGTGCCAGCAGCCCACTCCGGGACAGGGCACAAGAGACCCAGTACTTC,-,TRBD1,TRBV7-9,TRBJ2-5
CASSQGIAWETQYF,TGTGCCAGCAGCCAAGGAATAGCCTGGGAGACCCAGTACTTC,-,-,TRBV3-1/TRBV3-2,TRBJ2-5
CATGASGTGLNTEAFF,TGTGCCACCGGCGCTTCCGGGACAGGGTTGAACACTGAAGCTTTCTTT,-,TRBD1,TRBV15,TRBJ1-1
CASSQGLAGVDEQFF,TGCGCCAGCAGCCAAGGCCTAGCGGGAGTGGATGAGCAGTTCTTC,once,TRBD2,TRBV4-1,TRBJ2-1
CASSFLASGELFF,TGTGCCAGCAGCTTTCTAGCCTCCGGGGAGCTGTTTTTT,once,-,TRBV11-3,TRBJ2-2
CSAVLVAQYF,TGCAGTGCTGTACTAGTTGCCCAGTACTTC,-,-,TRBV20-1,TRBJ2-5
CASSYTGASTDTQYF,TGTGCCAGCAGTTACACGGGAGCCAGCACAGATACGCAGTATTTT,-,-,TRBV6-5,TRBJ2-3
CASSLGTGEEKLFF,TGCGCCAGCAGCTTGGGAACAGGGGAGGAAAAACTGTTTTTT,-,TRBD1,TRBV5-1,TRBJ1-4
CASSRQGAIGGYTF,TGTGCCAGTAGCCGACAGGGGGCGATTGGTGGCTACACCTTC,-,TRBD1,TRBV19,TRBJ1-2
CASTPGGTEAFF,TGTGCCAGCACCCCAGGGGGCACTGAAGCTTTCTTT,-,TRBD1,TRBV11-1,TRBJ1-1
CASSPPSDTQYF,TGTGCCAGCAGCCCCCCTTCAGATACGCAGTATTTT,-,-,TRBV7-9,TRBJ2-3
CASSLFSGGDQPQHF,TGTGCCAGCAGTTTATTTTCTGGGGGCGATCAGCCCCAGCATTTT,-,-,TRBV28,TRBJ1-5
CASTSLGGLNTEAFF,TGTGCCAGCACCTCTCTGGGAGGTTTGAACACTGAAGCTTTCTTT,-,-,TRBV7-9,TRBJ1-1
CASSNPTRPPYEQYF,TGCGCCAGCAGCAATCCGACAAGGCCTCCCTACGAGCAGTACTTC,-,-,TRBV5-1,TRBJ2-7
CAWSSTALPPLHF,TGTGCCTGGAGTTCTACCGCGCTCCCACCCCTCCACTTT,-,-,TRBV30,TRBJ1-6
CASSLGAYGYTF,TGTGCCAGCAGTTTAGGGGCATATGGCTACACCTTC,-,-,TRBV28,TRBJ1-2
CASSLPGEGQPRPKHF,TGTGCCAGCAGTTTGCCGGGGGAGGGTCAACCTCGGCCGAAGCATTTT,-,-,TRBV27,TRBJ1-5
CASSVGNSQYF,TGTGCCAGCAGTGTCGGGAATAGCCAGTATTTT,-,-,TRBV28,TRBJ2-3
CASSHEGDSYNEQFF,TGCGCCAGCAGCCATGAGGGGGACAGTTACAATGAGCAGTTCTTC,-,TRBD1,TRBV4-1,TRBJ2-1